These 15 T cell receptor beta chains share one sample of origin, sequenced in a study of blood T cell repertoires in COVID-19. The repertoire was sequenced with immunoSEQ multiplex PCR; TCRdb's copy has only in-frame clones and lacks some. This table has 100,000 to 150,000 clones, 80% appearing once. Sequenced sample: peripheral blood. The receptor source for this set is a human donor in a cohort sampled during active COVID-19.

CDR3 amino acids: CASSIQDRHNYGYTF. CDR3 coding DNA: TGTGCCAGTAGTATTCAGGACAGGCATAACTATGGCTACACCTTC. The genes are TRBV19 and TRBJ1-2; 7 bases agree with TRBD1. This CDR3 comprises 15 residues. With V trimmed by 3 bases and J by 1 base, 5 bases remained unmatched. Germline assignment: CDR1 LNHDA and CDR2 SQIVND (reference sequence).

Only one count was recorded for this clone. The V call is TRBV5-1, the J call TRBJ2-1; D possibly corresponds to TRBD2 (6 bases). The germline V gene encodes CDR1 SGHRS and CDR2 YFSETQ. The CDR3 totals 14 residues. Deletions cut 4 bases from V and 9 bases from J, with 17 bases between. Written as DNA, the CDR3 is TGCGCCAGCAGCCGGATGACTAGTTTCGGTGAGCAGTTCTTC. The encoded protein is CASSRMTSFGEQFF.

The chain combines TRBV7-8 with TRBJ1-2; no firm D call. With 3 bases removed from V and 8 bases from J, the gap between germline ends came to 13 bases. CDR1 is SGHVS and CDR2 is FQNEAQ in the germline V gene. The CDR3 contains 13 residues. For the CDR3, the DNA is TGTGCCAGCAGCTTTAGGGAGTCGGGAGGCTACACCTTC. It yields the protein CASSFRESGGYTF. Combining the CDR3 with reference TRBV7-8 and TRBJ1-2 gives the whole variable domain GAGVSQSPRYKVAKRGQDVALRCDPISGHVSLFWYQQALGQGPEFLTYFQNEAQLDKSGLPSDRFFAERPEGSVSTLKIQRTQQEDSAVYLCASSFRESGGYTFGSGTRLTVV.

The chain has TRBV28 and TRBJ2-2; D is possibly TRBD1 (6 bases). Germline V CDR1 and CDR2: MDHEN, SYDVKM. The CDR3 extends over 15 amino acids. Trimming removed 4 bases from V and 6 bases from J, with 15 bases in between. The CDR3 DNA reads TGTGCCAGCAGTTCCACAGGGTCGAGGGCCGGGGAGCTGTTTTTT. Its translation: CASSSTGSRAGELFF.

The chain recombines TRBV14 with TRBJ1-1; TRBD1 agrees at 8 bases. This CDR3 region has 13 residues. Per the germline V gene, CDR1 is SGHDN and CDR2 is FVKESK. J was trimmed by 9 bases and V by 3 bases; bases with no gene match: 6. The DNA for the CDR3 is TGTGCCAGCAGCCAGACAGGGGATGGTAAAGCTTTCTTT. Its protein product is CASSQTGDGKAFF.

CDR3 DNA sequence: TGTGCCAGCAGTCCAGGCAGGGGGAGCAATCAGCCCCAGCATTTT. It specifies CASSPGRGSNQPQHF. The chain has TRBV6-5 and TRBJ1-5, with TRBD1 matching 7 bases. The CDR3 totals 15 residues. J lost 1 base, V lost 5 bases, and 5 bases had no gene match. In germline, CDR1 is MNHEY, CDR2 SVGAGI.

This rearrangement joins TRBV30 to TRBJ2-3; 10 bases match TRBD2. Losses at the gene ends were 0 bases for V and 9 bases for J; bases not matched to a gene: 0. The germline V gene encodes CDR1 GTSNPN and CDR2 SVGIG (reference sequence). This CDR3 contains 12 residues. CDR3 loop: CAWSVLAGTQYF. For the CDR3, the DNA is TGTGCCTGGAGTGTACTAGCGGGGACGCAGTATTTT.

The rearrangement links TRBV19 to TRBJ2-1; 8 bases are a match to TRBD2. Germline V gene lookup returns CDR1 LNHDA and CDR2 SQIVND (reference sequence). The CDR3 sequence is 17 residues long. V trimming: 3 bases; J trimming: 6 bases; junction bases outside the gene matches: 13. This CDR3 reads CASSIPVSGRWGNEQFF. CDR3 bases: TGTGCCAGTAGTATCCCTGTCAGCGGGAGATGGGGCAATGAGCAGTTCTTC.

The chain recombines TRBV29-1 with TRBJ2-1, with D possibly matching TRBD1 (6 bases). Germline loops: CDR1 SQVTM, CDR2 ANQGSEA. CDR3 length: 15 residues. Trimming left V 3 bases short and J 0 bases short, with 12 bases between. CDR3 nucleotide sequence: TGCAGCGTTGATGGTGGACAGAGCTCCTACAATGAGCAGTTCTTC. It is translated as CSVDGGQSSYNEQFF.

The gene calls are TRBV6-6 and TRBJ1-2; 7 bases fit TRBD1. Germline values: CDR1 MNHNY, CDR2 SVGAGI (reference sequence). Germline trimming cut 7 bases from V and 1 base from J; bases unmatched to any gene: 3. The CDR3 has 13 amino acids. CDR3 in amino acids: CASTDRVNYGYTF. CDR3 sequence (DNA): TGTGCCAGCACCGACAGGGTTAACTATGGCTACACCTTC.

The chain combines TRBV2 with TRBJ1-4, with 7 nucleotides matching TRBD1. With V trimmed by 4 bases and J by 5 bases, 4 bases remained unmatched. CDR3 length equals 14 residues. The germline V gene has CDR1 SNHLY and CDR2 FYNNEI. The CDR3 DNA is TGTGCCAGCAGTGCGGCAGGGGGAAATGAAAAACTGTTTTTT. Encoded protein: CASSAAGGNEKLFF.

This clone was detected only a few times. The DNA of the CDR3 is TGTGCCAGCAGGGGCTCGGCTAACTATGGCTACACCTTC. This gives the protein CASRGSANYGYTF. This sequence joins TRBV12-3 or TRBV12-4 and TRBJ1-2; D ambiguous. Between the trimmed V and J ends, which lost 6 bases and 0 bases, there was a span of 8 bases. The CDR3 has 13 amino acids.

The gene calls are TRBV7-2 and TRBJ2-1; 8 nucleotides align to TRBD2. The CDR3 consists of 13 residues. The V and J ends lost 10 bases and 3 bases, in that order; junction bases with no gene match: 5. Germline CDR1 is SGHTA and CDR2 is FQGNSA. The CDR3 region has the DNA TGTGCCACTCCCGGGGGGGGCTACAATGAGCAGTTCTTC. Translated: CATPGGGYNEQFF. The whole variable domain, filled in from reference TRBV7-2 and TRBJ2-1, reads GAGVSQSPSNKVTEKGKDVELRCDPISGHTALYWYRQSLGQGLEFLIYFQGNSAPDKSGLPSDRFSAERTGGSVSTLTIQRTQQEDSAVYLCATPGGGYNEQFFGPGTRLTVL.

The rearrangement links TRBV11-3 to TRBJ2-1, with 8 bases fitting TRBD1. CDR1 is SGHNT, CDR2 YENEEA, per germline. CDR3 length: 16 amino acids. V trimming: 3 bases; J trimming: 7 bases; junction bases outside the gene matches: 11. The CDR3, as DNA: TGTGCCAGCAGCTTTGAGGGGCAGGGGGCTCGAAATGAGCAGTTCTTC. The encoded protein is CASSFEGQGARNEQFF.

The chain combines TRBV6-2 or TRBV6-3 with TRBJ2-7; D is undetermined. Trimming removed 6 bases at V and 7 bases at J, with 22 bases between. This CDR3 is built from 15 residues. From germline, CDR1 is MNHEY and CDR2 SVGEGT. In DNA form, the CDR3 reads TGTGCCAGCAGCTATCTCCCGGCAGGTGCTGGGGAGCAGTACTTC. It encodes CASSYLPAGAGEQYF.